This is a list of T cell receptor beta chains from one sample in a study of shared clonotypes between healthy human individuals. Sequencing used immunoSEQ multiplex PCR; TCRdb keeps in-frame clones, though not all of them. Here the sample spans about 520,000 clones, roughly 95% being singletons. The sample consisted of naive CD4+ T cells sorted from blood. These receptors came from a woman in her twenties or thirties in good health. Each CDR3 is given with its conserved first and last residue. D genes are given only for firm matches. The listing skips clone size in some rows; elsewhere it reads once, few, many or a size class.

D gene	clone size	V gene	J gene	CDR3 DNA	CDR3 protein
TRBD2	once	TRBV7-8	TRBJ2-7	TGTGCCAGCAGCTTAGCAATTAGCGGGAGGCTCGACTCCTACGAGCAGTACTTC	CASSLAISGRLDSYEQYF
.	.	TRBV9	TRBJ2-2	TGTGCCAGCAGCGTAGTCCCGGGTGGCGGGGAGCTGTTTTTT	CASSVVPGGGELFF
.	.	TRBV6-5	TRBJ1-2	TGTGCCAGCAGTTACGGTGAACAGCGCTATGGCTACACCTTC	CASSYGEQRYGYTF
.	.	TRBV6-5	TRBJ1-1	TGTGCCAGCAGTTACGAGGGCGAGGGCACTGAAGCTTTCTTT	CASSYEGEGTEAFF
TRBD2	.	TRBV5-1	TRBJ2-2	TGCGCCAGCAGCTTGGTAGCTAGCGGCACCGGGGAGCTGTTTTTT	CASSLVASGTGELFF
.	.	TRBV11-2	TRBJ2-1	TGTGCCAGCAGCTTATGGCAGGTAACCTACAATGAGCAGTTCTTC	CASSLWQVTYNEQFF
.	.	TRBV7-2	TRBJ1-3	TGTGCCAGCAGCTTAGTGTCCAGCTCTGGAAACACCATATATTTT	CASSLVSSSGNTIYF
.	.	TRBV28	TRBJ1-5	TGTGCCAGCAGTTTTGTTCAGAGTCGGGGGCTGGACAATCAGCCCCAGCATTTT	CASSFVQSRGLDNQPQHF
.	.	TRBV29-1	TRBJ2-3	TGCAGCGTTGAATATCAGGGAACAGATACGCAGTATTTT	CSVEYQGTDTQYF
TRBD2	.	TRBV10-3	TRBJ2-1	TGTGCCATCAGTGAGTCTGGACTAGCGGGGTACAATGAGCAGTTCTTC	CAISESGLAGYNEQFF
TRBD2	.	TRBV25-1	TRBJ2-3	TGTGCCAGCAGACACCTTGGGGCGGGAGGGTTGTATACGCAGTATTTT	CASRHLGAGGLYTQYF
.	.	TRBV18	TRBJ2-7	TGTGCCAGCTCACCGGGTTACGAGCAGTACTTC	CASSPGYEQYF
.	.	TRBV10-3	TRBJ2-7	TGTGCCATCAGTGAGACGTCGGCGGGGTATTACGAGCAGTACTTC	CAISETSAGYYEQYF
.	.	TRBV9	TRBJ2-3	TGTGCCAGCAGCGCCCGGACACCCTTCACAGATACGCAGTATTTT	CASSARTPFTDTQYF
.	few	TRBV5-6	TRBJ1-2	TGTGCCAGCAGCTTGCTGCAGGTGGCTGGCTACACCTTC	CASSLLQVAGYTF
.	.	TRBV11-3	TRBJ1-1	TGTGCCAGCAGCTTTTCGGCGAACACTGAAGCTTTCTTT	CASSFSANTEAFF
TRBD1	once	TRBV28	TRBJ2-7	TGTGCCAGCAGGCAAGGGACAGTTTATCAATCCAGCTCCTACGAGCAGTACTTC	CASRQGTVYQSSSYEQYF
.	.	TRBV9	TRBJ2-7	TGTGCCAGCAGCGTAGACCCCGGGACCCCCTACGAGCAGTACTTC	CASSVDPGTPYEQYF
.	.	TRBV18	TRBJ1-1	TGTGCCAGCTCAAGGACAGCTCTCTCCTCCGTCATAGAAGCTTTCTTT	CASSRTALSSVIEAFF
TRBD2	.	TRBV4-1	TRBJ2-5	TGCGCCAGCAGCCAAGTCAGCGGGACTGGCCAAGAGACCCAGTACTTC	CASSQVSGTGQETQYF
.	once	TRBV7-9	TRBJ1-2	TGTGCCAGCACCGAGGCAGAGGAGATTGGCTACACCTTC	CASTEAEEIGYTF
.	.	TRBV28	TRBJ2-1	TGTGCCAGTGGACCCCCTTACAGAGTCAAAGGAGTGACCTACAATGAGCAGTTCTTC	CASGPPYRVKGVTYNEQFF
.	.	TRBV11-1	TRBJ2-3	TGTGCCAGCAGCTTAGGAGGTATAAGGGGGGATACGCAGTATTTT	CASSLGGIRGDTQYF
TRBD2	.	TRBV28	TRBJ2-7	TGTGCCAGCAGTTCGGGACTAGCGGACCTTTTGGTGGGTACCTACGAGCAGTACTTC	CASSSGLADLLVGTYEQYF
TRBD2	.	TRBV7-2	TRBJ2-7	TGTGCCAGCGGACGACTAGCGGCGCTTGGTTTGGGGGGCGAGCAGTACTTC	CASGRLAALGLGGEQYF
.	.	TRBV11-2	TRBJ2-5	TGTGCCAGCAGCCATAGACTACGGGAGCAGTACTTC	CASSHRLREQYF
TRBD2	.	TRBV5-1	TRBJ2-1	TGCGCCAGCAGCTTCGGGACTAGCGGGCCCAATGAGCAGTTCTTC	CASSFGTSGPNEQFF
.	.	TRBV4-1	TRBJ2-7	TGCGCCAGCAGCCAAAGGGGGGGACAGGCCTCTTTCTACGAGCAGTACTTC	CASSQRGGQASFYEQYF
TRBD1	.	TRBV28	TRBJ2-3	TGTGCCAGCAGCGCAGACAGGGGATTTTCAGATACGCAGTATTTT	CASSADRGFSDTQYF
TRBD2	.	TRBV15	TRBJ2-3	TGTGCCACCAGCAGAGATCTAGCGGGAAGCACAGATACGCAGTATTTT	CATSRDLAGSTDTQYF
.	.	TRBV5-1	TRBJ2-4	TGCGCCAGCAGCCCAGGCGGGACCAACATTCAGTACTTC	CASSPGGTNIQYF
.	once	TRBV19	TRBJ2-1	TGTGCCAGTAGGACTCTTTACAATGAGCAGTTCTTC	CASRTLYNEQFF
TRBD2	.	TRBV5-6	TRBJ2-5	TGTGCCAGCAGCATACTAGCGGGAGGCCAAGAGACCCAGTACTTC	CASSILAGGQETQYF
TRBD2	once	TRBV7-6	TRBJ2-2	TGTGCCAGCAGCTTAGACCCTGGTTGGGAGGGTTCCGGGGAGCTGTTTTTT	CASSLDPGWEGSGELFF
.	.	TRBV27	TRBJ2-5	TGTGCCAGCAGTACGACGGTACAAGAGACCCAGTACTTC	CASSTTVQETQYF
TRBD2	.	TRBV4-2	TRBJ2-7	TGTGCCAGCAGCTCACCGGGACTAGGAGGCGAGCAGTACTTC	CASSSPGLGGEQYF
.	.	TRBV19	TRBJ2-1	TGTGCCAGTAGTATGGCCGAGAATGAGCAGTTCTTC	CASSMAENEQFF
TRBD1	once	TRBV28	TRBJ1-5	TGTGCCACCACGACAGGGGGTCAGCCCCAGCATTTT	CATTTGGQPQHF